This T cell receptor (beta chain) derives from a study of blood T cells in healthy people across ages. The study, taken as a whole, reports: There was no known CMV status for donors, so expanded clonotype changes were possibly confounded.

This clonotype was seen only a few times. Its target is unknown. The CDR3 has 12 residues. Germline CDR1 reads SGHVS; CDR2 reads FQNEAQ. V dropped 4 bases and J dropped 5 bases, with 9 bases sitting between them. Using a J-beta primer mix together with a sample-barcoded 5' primer, a second PCR was run for roughly 7 to 11 cycles. TCRdb analysed the 5' RACE reads with MiXCR anew, one entry per CDR3 protein. The sample has about 1.1 million distinct CDR3 sequences, roughly two fifths seen once. Specimen: blood. The TCR sequence derives from a man aged 18 to 29 in good health. This sequence joins TRBV7-8 and TRBJ2-7, with D perhaps TRBD1 (7 bases). As DNA, the CDR3 is TGTGCCAGCAGCTCAGGGGGGCACGAGCAGTACTTC. Residues: CASSSGGHEQYF.